What follows are 2 T cell receptor beta chains derived from one specimen sequenced in a study of CD8 T cells in ankylosing spondylitis. TCRdb reprocessed the 5' RACE reads via MiXCR and lists one record per CDR3 protein. Of about 140,000 distinct CDR3 sequences listed, roughly 34% are singletons. The specimen sequenced was synovial fluid, either unsorted or a sorted T cell fraction (not recorded which). These receptors were collected from a male donor with ankylosing spondylitis.

This chain joins TRBV2 and TRBJ2-5; 10 bases line up with TRBD2. Germline V CDR1 and CDR2: SNHLY, FYNNEI. This CDR3 has 15 residues. Trimming cost V 8 bases and J 4 bases; bases outside gene matches: 10. In DNA, the CDR3 is TGTGCCAGCGGAAGACTAGCGGGTCCCCTAGAGACCCAGTACTTC. This sequence encodes CASGRLAGPLETQYF.

This clonotype was detected ten times or more. The gene calls are TRBV18 and TRBJ2-5; D may be TRBD2 (6 bases). V lost 2 bases and J 5 bases, leaving 12 bases between the germline ends. In germline, CDR1 is KGHSH, CDR2 LQKENI. The length of the CDR3 is 14 residues. CDR3 residues: CASSPRAGGETQYF. In nucleotides, the CDR3 is TGTGCCAGCTCACCAAGAGCAGGAGGGGAGACCCAGTACTTC. The full variable domain, rest sourced from reference TRBV18 and TRBJ2-5, is NAGVMQNPRHLVRRRGQEARLRCSPMKGHSHVYWYRQLPEEGLKFMVYLQKENIIDESGMPKERFSAEFPKEGPSILRIQQVVRGDSAAYFCASSPRAGGETQYFGPGTRLLVL.